This T cell receptor (beta chain) was identified in a study of CD8 T cells in ankylosing spondylitis. Turning to this clonotype: What it binds is unknown.

Libraries for TCR beta were made by quantitative 5'-RACE with molecular barcodes. Each CDR3 protein gets one entry after TCRdb re-called the 5' RACE reads with MiXCR. The top ten hold around 15% of the sample, which has approximately 140,000 distinct CDR3 sequences, 40% to 50% seen once. With 2 bases removed from V and 7 bases from J, the gap between germline ends came to 15 bases. The CDR3 spans 13 residues. Germline V gene data show CDR1 as SQVTM and CDR2 as ANQGSEA. Points from the study as a whole: From matched ankylosing spondylitis synovial fluid, disease-linked clones were reportedly recovered at significantly enriched levels.

The sequence was obtained from a male donor with ankylosing spondylitis. The material sequenced was synovial fluid, either unsorted or a sorted T cell fraction (not recorded which). The chain links TRBV29-1 to TRBJ2-7, with no clear D. CDR3 coding DNA: TGCAGCGTTGAACCGGATACACTGGGGGAGCAGTACTTC. Protein product: CSVEPDTLGEQYF.